The 3 T cell receptor beta chains listed next were all sequenced from one sample in a study of blood T cell repertoires in COVID-19. Generated by immunoSEQ multiplex PCR, the TCRdb table keeps only in-frame clones and is missing some. The sample records hundreds of thousands of clones, around nine tenths being singletons. Input material: PBMCs or T cells enriched from blood (not recorded which). The receptors come from a woman aged 40 to 50 who had recovered from COVID-19.

The chain joins TRBV28 to TRBJ1-2; a weak D match, TRBD1 (6 bases). With 8 bases removed from V and 3 bases from J, the gap between germline ends came to 19 bases. The CDR3 is 15 amino acids. CDR1 and CDR2 (germline): MDHEN, SYDVKM. The CDR3 nucleotides read TGTGCCAGCTCCCCGTCGTGGGGGCTTGACTATGGCTACACCTTC. Its translation is CASSPSWGLDYGYTF.

This clone showed up just once. The chain recombines TRBV20-1 with TRBJ2-3, with TRBD2 matching over 16 bases. V dropped 3 bases and J dropped 8; count of bases not matched to a gene: 5. Germline loops: CDR1 DFQATT, CDR2 SNEGSKA (reference sequence). The CDR3 loop spans 15 amino acids. Here the CDR3 DNA reads TGCAGTGCTAGTCTGGGACTAGCGGGAGGGGCTACGCAGTATTTT. Translating gives CSASLGLAGGATQYF.

This chain connects TRBV5-1 to TRBJ1-3; D perhaps matches TRBD1 (6 bases). CDR1 is SGHRS, CDR2 YFSETQ, per germline. This CDR3 has 14 residues. V was trimmed by 4 bases and J by 4 bases, leaving 12 bases between them. The CDR3 DNA follows: TGCGCCAGCAGCGTACAGGGTTACGGAAACACCATATATTTT. As protein: CASSVQGYGNTIYF. The entire variable domain, with the rest obtained from reference TRBV5-1 and TRBJ1-3, is as follows: KAGVTQTPRYLIKTRGQQVTLSCSPISGHRSVSWYQQTPGQGLQFLFEYFSETQRNKGNFPGRFSGRQFSNSRSEMNVSTLELGDSALYLCASSVQGYGNTIYFGEGSWLTVV.